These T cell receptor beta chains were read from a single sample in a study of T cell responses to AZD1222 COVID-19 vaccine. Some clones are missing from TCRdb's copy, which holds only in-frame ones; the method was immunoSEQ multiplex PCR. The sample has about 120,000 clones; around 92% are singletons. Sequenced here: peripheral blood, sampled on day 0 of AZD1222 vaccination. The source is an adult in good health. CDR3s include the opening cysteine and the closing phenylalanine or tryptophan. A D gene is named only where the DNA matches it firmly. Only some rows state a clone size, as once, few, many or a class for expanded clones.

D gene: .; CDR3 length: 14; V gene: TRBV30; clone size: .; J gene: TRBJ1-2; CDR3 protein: CAWRKVGASRGYTF; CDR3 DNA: TGTGCCTGGAGGAAAGTAGGGGCTAGTCGGGGCTACACCTTC
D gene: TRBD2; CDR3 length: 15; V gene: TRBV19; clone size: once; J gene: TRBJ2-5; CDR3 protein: CASSILAGGQETQYF; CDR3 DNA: TGTGCCAGTAGTATTCTAGCGGGGGGGCAAGAGACCCAGTACTTC
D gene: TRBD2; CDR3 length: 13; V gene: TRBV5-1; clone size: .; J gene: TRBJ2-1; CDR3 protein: CASSLASRLAWFF; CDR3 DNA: TGCGCCAGCAGCTTGGCCTCCCGACTAGCGTGGTTCTTC
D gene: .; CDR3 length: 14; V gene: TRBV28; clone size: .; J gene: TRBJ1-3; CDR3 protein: CASSLTGAGNTIYF; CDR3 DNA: TGTGCCAGCAGCCTGACGGGAGCTGGAAACACCATATATTTT
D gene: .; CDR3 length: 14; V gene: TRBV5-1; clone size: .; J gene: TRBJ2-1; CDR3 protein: CASRALAQHNEQFF; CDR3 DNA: TGCGCCAGCAGGGCTCTTGCGCAGCACAATGAGCAGTTCTTC
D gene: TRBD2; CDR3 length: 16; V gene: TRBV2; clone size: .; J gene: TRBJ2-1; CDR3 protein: CASSSHTSGGAGEQFF; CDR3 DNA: TGTGCCAGCAGTAGCCACACTAGCGGGGGGGCCGGTGAGCAGTTCTTC
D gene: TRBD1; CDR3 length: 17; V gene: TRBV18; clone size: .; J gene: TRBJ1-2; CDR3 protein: CASSPTLPGQSNYGYTF; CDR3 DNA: TGTGCCAGCTCACCAACCCTTCCGGGACAGAGCAACTATGGCTACACCTTC
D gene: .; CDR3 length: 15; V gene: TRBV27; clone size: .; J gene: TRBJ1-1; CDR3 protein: CASSLLSGAVTEAFF; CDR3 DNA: TGTGCCAGCAGTTTATTGTCAGGGGCGGTGACTGAAGCTTTCTTT
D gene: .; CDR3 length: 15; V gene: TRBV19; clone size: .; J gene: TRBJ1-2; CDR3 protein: CASSTPRGELYGYTF; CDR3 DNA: TGTGCCAGTAGTACCCCACGGGGAGAGCTCTATGGCTACACCTTC
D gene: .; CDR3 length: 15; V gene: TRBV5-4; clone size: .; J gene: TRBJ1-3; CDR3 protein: CASSPGAGAGNTIYF; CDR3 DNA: TGTGCCAGCAGCCCCGGCGCGGGTGCTGGAAACACCATATATTTT
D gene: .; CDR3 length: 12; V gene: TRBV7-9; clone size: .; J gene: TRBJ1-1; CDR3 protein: CASSPENTEAFF; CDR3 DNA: TGTGCCAGCAGCCCAGAGAACACTGAAGCTTTCTTT
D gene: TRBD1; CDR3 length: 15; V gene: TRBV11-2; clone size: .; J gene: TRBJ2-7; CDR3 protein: CASSLIRGRFYEQYF; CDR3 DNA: TGTGCCAGCAGCTTAATCAGGGGGCGCTTCTACGAGCAGTACTTC
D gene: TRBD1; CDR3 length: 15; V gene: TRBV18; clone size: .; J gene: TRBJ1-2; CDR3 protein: CASSSAGGRQDGYTF; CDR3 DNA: TGTGCCAGCTCAAGCGCAGGGGGGAGGCAGGATGGCTACACCTTC
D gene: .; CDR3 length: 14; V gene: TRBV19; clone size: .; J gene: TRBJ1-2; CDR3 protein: CASSIGVANYGYTF; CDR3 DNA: TGTGCCAGTAGTATCGGTGTAGCTAACTATGGCTACACCTTC
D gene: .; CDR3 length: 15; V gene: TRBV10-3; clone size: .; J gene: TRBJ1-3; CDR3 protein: CAISESATSGNTIYF; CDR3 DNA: TGTGCCATCAGTGAATCGGCGACCTCTGGAAACACCATATATTTT
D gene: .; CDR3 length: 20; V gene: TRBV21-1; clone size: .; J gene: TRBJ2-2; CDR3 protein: CASSKGKGSCRAANTGELFF; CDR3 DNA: TGTGCCAGCAGCAAAGGCAAAGGATCGTGCCGTGCTGCGAACACCGGGGAGCTGTTTTTT
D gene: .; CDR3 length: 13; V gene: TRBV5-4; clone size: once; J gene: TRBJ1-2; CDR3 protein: CASSRDEDYGYTF; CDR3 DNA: TGTGCCAGCAGCCGAGATGAAGACTATGGCTACACCTTC
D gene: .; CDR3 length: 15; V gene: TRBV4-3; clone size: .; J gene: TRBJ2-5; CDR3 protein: CASSQAVSGAETQYF; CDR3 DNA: TGCGCCAGCAGCCAGGCTGTCTCTGGCGCGGAGACCCAGTACTTC
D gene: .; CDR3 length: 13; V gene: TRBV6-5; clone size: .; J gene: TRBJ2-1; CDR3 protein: CASSPGYYNEQFF; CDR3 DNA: TGTGCCAGCAGTCCCGGTTACTATAATGAGCAGTTCTTC
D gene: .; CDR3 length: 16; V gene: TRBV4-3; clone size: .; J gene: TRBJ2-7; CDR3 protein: CASSQDYRQGSGEQYF; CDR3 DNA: TGCGCCAGCAGCCAAGATTACCGGCAGGGGAGCGGCGAGCAGTACTTC
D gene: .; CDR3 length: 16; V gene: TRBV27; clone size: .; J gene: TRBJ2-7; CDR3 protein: CASSLSQIVWRYEQYF; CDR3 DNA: TGTGCCAGCAGTTTAAGCCAAATTGTCTGGAGATACGAGCAGTACTTC
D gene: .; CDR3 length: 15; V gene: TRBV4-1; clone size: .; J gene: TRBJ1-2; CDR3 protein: CASSQEPTGPLGYTF; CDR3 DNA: TGCGCCAGCAGCCAAGAACCCACAGGGCCTCTTGGCTACACCTTC
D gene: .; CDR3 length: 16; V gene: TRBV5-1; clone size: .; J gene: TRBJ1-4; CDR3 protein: CASSLEFPGAGEKLFF; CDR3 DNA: TGCGCCAGCAGCTTGGAGTTTCCAGGTGCGGGTGAAAAACTGTTTTTT
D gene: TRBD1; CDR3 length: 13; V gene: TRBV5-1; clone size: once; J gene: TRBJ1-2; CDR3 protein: CASSVRGDYGYTF; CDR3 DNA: TGCGCCAGCAGCGTCAGGGGGGACTATGGCTACACCTTC
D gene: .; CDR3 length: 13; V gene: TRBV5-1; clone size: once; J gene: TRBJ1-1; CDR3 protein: CASSSQARTEAFF; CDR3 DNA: TGCGCCAGCAGCAGTCAGGCACGCACTGAAGCTTTCTTT
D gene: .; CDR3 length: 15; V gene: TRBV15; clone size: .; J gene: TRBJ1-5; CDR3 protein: CATSRDLGRAQPQHF; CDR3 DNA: TGTGCCACCAGCAGAGATCTAGGGCGTGCTCAGCCCCAGCATTTT
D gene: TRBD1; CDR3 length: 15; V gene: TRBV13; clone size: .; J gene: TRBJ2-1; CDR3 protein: CASSSRDRRDNEQFF; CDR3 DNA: TGTGCCAGCAGCTCCCGGGACAGGCGAGACAATGAGCAGTTCTTC
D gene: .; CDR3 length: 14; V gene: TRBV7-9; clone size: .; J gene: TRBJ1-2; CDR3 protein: CASSSTAINYGYTF; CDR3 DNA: TGTGCCAGCAGCTCGACAGCGATTAACTATGGCTACACCTTC
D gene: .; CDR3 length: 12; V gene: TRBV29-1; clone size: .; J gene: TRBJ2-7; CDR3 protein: CSVARGQYEQYF; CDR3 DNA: TGCAGCGTTGCGAGGGGCCAGTACGAGCAGTACTTC
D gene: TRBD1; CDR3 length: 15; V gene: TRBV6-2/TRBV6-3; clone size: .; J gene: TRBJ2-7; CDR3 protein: CASTPGTGDRYEQYF; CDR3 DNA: TGTGCCAGCACCCCTGGGACAGGGGATCGGTACGAGCAGTACTTC
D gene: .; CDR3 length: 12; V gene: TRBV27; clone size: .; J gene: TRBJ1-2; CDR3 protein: CASRGTHYGYTF; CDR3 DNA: TGTGCCAGCAGGGGGACGCACTATGGCTACACCTTC
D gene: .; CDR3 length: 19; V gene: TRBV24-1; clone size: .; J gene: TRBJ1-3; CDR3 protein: CATSDATRIGTDSGNTIYF; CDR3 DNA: TGTGCCACCAGTGATGCGACCCGAATCGGAACTGACTCTGGAAACACCATATATTTT
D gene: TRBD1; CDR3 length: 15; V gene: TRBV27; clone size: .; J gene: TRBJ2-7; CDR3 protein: CASSTGTVGSYEQYF; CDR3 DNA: TGTGCCAGCAGTACCGGGACAGTCGGCTCCTACGAGCAGTACTTC
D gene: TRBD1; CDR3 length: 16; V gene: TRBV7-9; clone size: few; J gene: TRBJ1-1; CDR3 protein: CASSPRTGGWDTEAFF; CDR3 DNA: TGTGCCAGCAGCCCCCGGACAGGGGGCTGGGACACTGAAGCTTTCTTT
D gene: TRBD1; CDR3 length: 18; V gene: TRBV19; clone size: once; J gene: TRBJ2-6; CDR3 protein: CASSMAPGQDSGANVLTF; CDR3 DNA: TGTGCCAGTAGTATGGCCCCGGGACAGGACTCTGGGGCCAACGTCCTGACTTTC
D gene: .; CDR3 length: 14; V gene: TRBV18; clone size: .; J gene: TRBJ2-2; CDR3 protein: CASSPPRDTGELFF; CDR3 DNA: TGTGCCAGCTCACCACCGAGGGACACCGGGGAGCTGTTTTTT
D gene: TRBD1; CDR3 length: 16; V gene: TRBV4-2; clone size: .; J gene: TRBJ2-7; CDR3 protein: CASSQDTGQTAYEQYF; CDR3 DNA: TGTGCCAGCAGCCAAGACACGGGACAGACTGCCTACGAGCAGTACTTC
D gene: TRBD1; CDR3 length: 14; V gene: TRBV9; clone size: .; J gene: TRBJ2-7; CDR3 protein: CASSGAGTGDEQYF; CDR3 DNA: TGTGCCAGCAGCGGGGCCGGGACAGGTGACGAGCAGTACTTC
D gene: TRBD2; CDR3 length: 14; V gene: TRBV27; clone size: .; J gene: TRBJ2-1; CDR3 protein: CASSRLAEYNEQFF; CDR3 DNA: TGTGCCAGCTCAAGACTAGCGGAATACAATGAGCAGTTCTTC
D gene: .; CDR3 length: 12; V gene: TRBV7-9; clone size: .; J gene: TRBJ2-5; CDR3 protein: CASRKGEETQYF; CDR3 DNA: TGTGCCAGCAGAAAGGGAGAGGAGACCCAGTACTTC
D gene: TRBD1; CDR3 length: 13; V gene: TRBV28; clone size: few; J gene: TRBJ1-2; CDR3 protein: CASSFARGYGYTF; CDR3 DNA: TGTGCCAGCAGTTTTGCCAGGGGGTACGGCTACACCTTC
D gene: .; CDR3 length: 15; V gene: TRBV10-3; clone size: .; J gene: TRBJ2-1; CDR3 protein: CAISDPTRGNNEQFF; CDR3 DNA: TGTGCCATCAGTGACCCCACCCGGGGGAACAATGAGCAGTTCTTC
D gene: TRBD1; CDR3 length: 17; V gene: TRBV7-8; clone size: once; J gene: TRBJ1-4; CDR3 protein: CASSYNAGGRSNEKLFF; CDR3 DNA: TGTGCCAGCAGTTATAACGCAGGGGGTCGTAGTAATGAAAAACTGTTTTTT
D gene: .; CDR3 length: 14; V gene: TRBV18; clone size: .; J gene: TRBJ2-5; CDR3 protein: CASSPKGYQETQYF; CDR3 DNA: TGTGCTAGCTCACCCAAAGGGTACCAAGAGACCCAGTACTTC
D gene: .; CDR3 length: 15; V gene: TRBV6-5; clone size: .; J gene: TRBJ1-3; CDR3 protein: CASSSDGLRGNTIYF; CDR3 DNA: TGTGCCAGCAGCTCGGACGGGCTACGTGGAAACACCATATATTTT
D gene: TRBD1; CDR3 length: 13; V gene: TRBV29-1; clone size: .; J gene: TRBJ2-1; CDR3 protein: CSVVTGGKNEQFF; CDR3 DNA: TGCAGCGTTGTGACAGGGGGTAAGAATGAGCAGTTCTTC
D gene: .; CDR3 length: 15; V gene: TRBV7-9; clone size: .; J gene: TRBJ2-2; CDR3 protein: CASSLPQANTGELFF; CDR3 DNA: TGTGCCAGCAGCTTACCGCAGGCGAACACCGGGGAGCTGTTTTTT
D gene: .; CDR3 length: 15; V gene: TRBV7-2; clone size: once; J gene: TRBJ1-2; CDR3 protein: CASSFGSSVYYGYTF; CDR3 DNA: TGTGCCAGCAGCTTTGGGTCCTCGGTATACTATGGCTACACCTTC
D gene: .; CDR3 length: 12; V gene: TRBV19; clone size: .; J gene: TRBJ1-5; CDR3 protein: CASSIINQPQHF; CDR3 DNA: TGTGCCAGTAGTATCATCAATCAGCCCCAGCATTTT
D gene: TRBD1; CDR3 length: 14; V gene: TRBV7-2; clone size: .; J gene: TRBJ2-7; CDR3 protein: CASSPRTGGYEQYF; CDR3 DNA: TGTGCCAGCAGCCCCCGGACAGGGGGATACGAGCAGTACTTC